The sample holds a few counts of the clone carrying this T cell receptor beta chain. Its matching antigen is unknown. Using its own MiXCR run on the 5' RACE reads, TCRdb lists one record per CDR3 protein. The table includes fewer than 550,000 distinct CDR3 sequences, approximately 5% detected once. This sample is drawn from a study of CD8 T cells in ankylosing spondylitis. Study findings and constraints: What seemed typical of ankylosing spondylitis blood was a TCR beta motif built from roughly eight highly homologous variants. Reactive arthritis synovial fluid and blood were previously reported to contain some motif variants.

The CDR3 totals 16 residues. V was clipped by 1 base and J by 8 bases; unmatched bases: 8. Germline V gene sequence: CDR1 MNHNS, CDR2 SASEGT. V gene TRBV6-1 combines with J gene TRBJ1-6, with 7 bases that match TRBD1. The receptor comes from a male donor with ankylosing spondylitis. Sequenced input: blood, either unsorted or a sorted T cell fraction (not recorded which). CDR3 bases: TGTGCCAGCAGTGAAGATGAGACAGGGATTTATTCACCCCTCCACTTT. Translating gives CASSEDETGIYSPLHF.